These 31 T cell receptor beta chains share one sample of origin, sequenced in a study of T-cell reconstitution after alpha-beta-depleted transplantation in children (dated by TCRdb to 2016 to 2018). This specimen's treatment or condition label, per the study, means: allogeneic hematopoietic cell transplantation with graft depleted of TCRalphabeta T cells and CD19 B cells. Libraries came from PCR. The sequencer was an Illumina HiSeq 2500. To normalize quantification of the TCRbeta repertoire, the TCR libraries were built with molecular barcoding that relied on unique molecular identifiers. TCRdb redid the processing of the public reads, applying fastp at Q25 and MiXCR, and retained in-frame beta chains. For every CDR3 protein sequence, its rows merge into one entry that carries the most common genes and DNA. A total of about 90,000 distinct CDR3 sequences appear in this sample, roughly 16% of them only once. The ten largest clones represent about 20% of the sample.

Source: PBMCs, mostly from graft donor cells, taken 180 days after TCRalphabeta/CD19-depleted stem cell transplant. The receptor source for this set is a male patient aged 2 to 10 who had a stem cell transplant for acute lymphoblastic leukemia, so the T cells may come from the graft donor.

The V and J genes are TRBV5-5 and TRBJ1-1; the D is unclear. V was trimmed by 5 bases and J by 7 bases, leaving 9 bases between them. Germline values: CDR1 SGHKS, CDR2 YYEKEE (reference sequence). The CDR3 has 11 residues. The CDR3, as DNA: TGTGCCAGCAGTTTGCGGGGTGAAGCTTTCTTT. Its translation: CASSLRGEAFF.

This clonotype was observed a handful of times. The chain uses TRBV6-5 and TRBJ2-5, with 7 bases fitting TRBD1. The CDR3 is 12 residues long. The germline V gene has CDR1 MNHEY and CDR2 SVGAGI. V shed 6 bases and J 7 bases; nucleotides not matched to a gene: 5. Here the CDR3 DNA reads TGTGCCAGCAGCGAGACAGGGAGGACCCAGTACTTC. It specifies CASSETGRTQYF.

This clonotype was seen a handful of times. V gene TRBV5-1 combines with J gene TRBJ2-3, with D possibly being TRBD1 (6 bases). Trimming removed 0 bases at V and 2 bases at J, with 22 bases between. From germline, CDR1 is SGHRS and CDR2 YFSETQ. The CDR3 runs 19 residues. CDR3 in amino acids: CASSLVGFRGQLTTDTQYF. CDR3 sequence (DNA): TGCGCCAGCAGCTTGGTAGGTTTCAGGGGCCAGCTTACCACAGATACGCAGTATTTT.

This clonotype was counted a few times. The genes are TRBV5-6 and TRBJ2-1, with 15 bases that match TRBD2. The V segment lost 1 base and the J segment 2 bases; nucleotides outside the gene matches: 4. CDR3 length: 18 residues. The germline CDR1 and CDR2 sequences are SGHDT and YYEEEE. The CDR3 protein is CASSLMRTSGGAYNEQFF. DNA for the CDR3: TGTGCCAGCAGCTTGATGAGGACTAGCGGGGGGGCCTACAATGAGCAGTTCTTC.

The sample holds many counts of this clonotype. The chain joins TRBV6-5 to TRBJ2-5, with 7 nucleotides matching TRBD1. This CDR3 contains 15 residues. CDR1 MNHEY and CDR2 SVGAGI come from the germline V gene. With 3 bases clipped from V and 5 bases from J, the junction kept 9 bases outside the gene matches. The CDR3 sequence: CASSYSTGVSETQYF. CDR3 nucleotide sequence: TGTGCCAGCAGTTATTCCACAGGGGTTTCGGAGACCCAGTACTTC.

About this clonotype itself: The junction departs from the called germline gene at one end, perhaps through a read error. The chain recombines TRBV15 with TRBJ2-6, with D uncertain. Germline V CDR1 and CDR2: LNHNV, YYDKDF (reference sequence). The CDR3 sequence is 16 residues long. The CDR3 here is CATSRDEPSGVNVLTF. The DNA of the CDR3 is TGTGCCACCAGCAGAGATGAGCCATCTGGGGTCAACGTCCTGACTTTC. Full variable domain (missing parts from reference TRBV15 and TRBJ2-6): DAMVIQNPRYQVTQFGKPVTLSCSQTLNHNVMYWYQQKSSQAPKLLFHYYDKDFNNEADTPDNFQSRRPNTSFCFLDIRSPGLGDTAMYLCATSRDEPSGVNVLTFGAGSRLTVL.

This clonotype was recorded at least ten times. V gene TRBV12-3 or TRBV12-4 combines with J gene TRBJ2-2; D may be TRBD2 (6 bases). The ends were cut back, 11 bases at V and 2 bases at J, with 12 bases in the middle. The CDR3 totals 13 residues. CDR3 sequence (DNA): TGTGCCGGAGGGGCCCTTAACACCGGGGAGCTGTTTTTT. Protein: CAGGALNTGELFF.

This clonotype was detected a few times. V usage is TRBV10-3 and J usage is TRBJ2-1; the match to TRBD2 covers 12 bases. This CDR3 contains 14 residues. J gave up 7 bases and V 6 bases, and 4 bases lay outside the gene matches. Germline V gene data show CDR1 as ENHRY and CDR2 as SYGVKD. This CDR3 reads CAIRDGLAGNEQFF. CDR3 DNA: TGTGCCATCAGAGACGGACTAGCGGGAAATGAGCAGTTCTTC.

This clonotype came up a few times. J is TRBJ2-2 and V is TRBV6-1; D unresolved. V gave up 6 bases and J gave up 2 bases, with 10 bases separating them. Looked up from germline, CDR1 is MNHNS and CDR2 is SASEGT. The length of the CDR3 is 14 residues. CDR3 DNA sequence: TGTGCCAGCAGGAACGGGCCAAACACCGGGGAGCTGTTTTTT. It codes for CASRNGPNTGELFF.

This clonotype was observed a handful of times. The gene calls are TRBV12-5 and TRBJ2-1, with D unresolved. The CDR3 is 11 residues long. Between the trimmed V and J ends, which lost 0 bases and 8 bases, there was a span of 2 bases. Germline lookup yields CDR1 LGHNT and CDR2 FRNRAP. CDR3 sequence: CASGLVYEQFF. CDR3 DNA: TGTGCTAGTGGTTTGGTTTATGAGCAGTTCTTC.

A few counts support this clonotype. The chain is built from TRBV6-2 or TRBV6-3 and TRBJ1-5; 11 bases align to TRBD1. Germline values: CDR1 MNHEY, CDR2 SVGEGT. The CDR3 totals 18 residues. V was pared by 6 bases and J by 0 bases, with 10 bases of the junction left unmatched. This CDR3 is CASSQDRGQRLSNQPQHF. The CDR3 coding sequence is TGTGCCAGCAGCCAGGACAGGGGGCAACGTCTTAGCAATCAGCCCCAGCATTTT.

Written as DNA, the CDR3 is TGTGCCAGCTCACCCGGGGTCGGGACAAATAAGTTCTTC. This codes for CASSPGVGTNKFF. The V call is TRBV18, the J call TRBJ2-1; possible D gene TRBD1, 6 bases. The germline gives CDR1 KGHSH, CDR2 LQKENI. The V gene lost 3 bases and the J gene lost 14 bases, with 17 bases spanning the gap. The CDR3 spans 13 residues.

The rearrangement joins TRBV7-9 to TRBJ2-4, with TRBD2 as a possible D gene (7 bases). The CDR3 extends over 16 amino acids. V shed 2 bases and J shed 8 bases, with 19 bases lying between them. Germline V gene sequence: CDR1 SEHNR, CDR2 FQNEAQ (reference sequence). The CDR3 DNA is TGTGCCAGCAGCTTACCGGACAAGGGGGGGTGGCACATTCAGTACTTC. Translation gives CASSLPDKGGWHIQYF.

J is TRBJ2-3 and V is TRBV7-2; 13 bases agree with TRBD2. The CDR3 loop spans 16 amino acids. V shed 6 bases, J shed 5 bases, and the junction held 8 bases outside the gene matches. The germline V gene encodes CDR1 SGHTA and CDR2 FQGNSA. The CDR3 sequence: CASSPGLAGPGDTQYF. CDR3 bases: TGTGCCAGCAGTCCGGGACTAGCGGGGCCGGGAGATACGCAGTATTTT.

J is TRBJ1-6 and V is TRBV5-1, with D perhaps TRBD1 (5 bases). V was shortened by 0 bases and J by 7 bases, with 11 bases between the two germline ends. This CDR3 contains 15 residues. CDR1 is SGHRS, CDR2 YFSETQ, per germline. The CDR3 here is CASSLEGPENSPLHF. The DNA of the CDR3 is TGCGCCAGCAGCTTGGAGGGACCGGAGAATTCACCCCTCCACTTT.

This clonotype has just a few counts. This rearrangement joins TRBV27 to TRBJ2-1; the D gene is possibly TRBD1 (6 bases). Per germline, CDR1 MNHEY and CDR2 SMNVEV (reference sequence). The CDR3 consists of 13 residues. The V end lost 5 bases, the J end lost 12 bases, and 17 bases lay between the germline ends. CDR3 sequence: CASSVIPGQRQFF. The CDR3 region has the DNA TGTGCCAGCAGTGTAATCCCGGGACAAAGGCAGTTCTTC.

This chain joins TRBV20-1 and TRBJ2-7; TRBD1 might be the D (6 bases). Germline CDR1 DFQATT, CDR2 SNEGSKA (reference sequence). The CDR3 sequence is 15 residues long. Trimming left V 0 bases short and J 0 bases short, with 12 bases between. In nucleotides, the CDR3 is TGCAGTGCTAGAGATAAGGGGGAGAGCTCCTACGAGCAGTACTTC. This gives the protein CSARDKGESSYEQYF.

This clonotype was observed a few times. CDR3 sequence reads: CASSSLRGLNTNADTQYF. In DNA, the CDR3 is TGTGCCAGCAGCTCCCTGCGGGGGCTCAACACAAATGCAGATACGCAGTATTTT. The chain employs TRBV5-6 and TRBJ2-3, with TRBD2 as a possible D gene (7 bases). The length of the CDR3 is 18 residues. The ends were cut back, 3 bases at V and 4 bases at J, with 24 bases in the middle. Germline loops: CDR1 SGHDT, CDR2 YYEEEE.

The J gene is TRBJ2-1, the V gene TRBV7-9, with 8 bases matching TRBD1. Germline CDR1 is SEHNR and CDR2 is FQNEAQ (reference sequence). This CDR3 is built from 14 residues. Trimming removed 4 bases from V and 7 bases from J; junction bases left unmatched: 6. CDR3 loop: CASSYPTGVNEQFF. DNA of the CDR3: TGTGCCAGCAGCTACCCGACAGGGGTAAATGAGCAGTTCTTC.

This clonotype came up a few times. This sequence joins TRBV19 and TRBJ2-1, with 14 positions matching TRBD2. The CDR3 is 16 amino acids. Per the germline V gene, CDR1 is LNHDA and CDR2 is SQIVND (reference sequence). The ends lost 6 bases at V and 9 bases at J; junction bases unmatched: 10. CDR3 region: CASSPTWTSGGIEQFF. In nucleotides, the CDR3 is TGTGCCAGTAGCCCAACCTGGACTAGCGGGGGGATTGAGCAGTTCTTC.

This clonotype was counted only a few times. V gene TRBV29-1 combines with J gene TRBJ2-3, with D possibly being TRBD1 (6 bases). CDR1 is SQVTM, CDR2 ANQGSEA, per germline. This CDR3 has 14 amino acids. Trimming stripped 6 bases from V and 3 bases from J, with 16 bases between. The CDR3 protein is CSVGAGEVTDTQYF. The CDR3, as DNA: TGCAGCGTGGGGGCGGGCGAGGTTACAGATACGCAGTATTTT.

This clonotype rates as medium-sized. This sequence joins TRBV7-9 and TRBJ2-3; no clear D. V was pared by 5 bases and J by 4 bases, with 10 bases between. Germline V gene sequence: CDR1 SEHNR, CDR2 FQNEAQ (reference sequence). This CDR3 has 13 amino acids. The CDR3 DNA follows: TGTGCCAGCAGCCCGAAGGGCCCAGATACGCAGTATTTT. It is translated as CASSPKGPDTQYF.

This clonotype was counted between two and nine times. This rearrangement joins TRBV9 to TRBJ2-2, with D possibly matching TRBD2 (5 bases). The germline V and J ends were trimmed by 3 bases and 1 base, with 7 bases remaining between them. The CDR3 consists of 14 residues. The germline gives CDR1 SGDLS, CDR2 YYNGEE. Written as DNA, the CDR3 is TGTGCCAGCAGCGGGGGAGAGAACACCGGGGAGCTGTTTTTT. This sequence encodes CASSGGENTGELFF.

This clonotype was seen a handful of times. V usage is TRBV20-1 and J usage is TRBJ2-3; 8 bases are a match to TRBD2. The germline V gene has CDR1 DFQATT and CDR2 SNEGSKA (reference sequence). The V segment lost 7 bases and the J segment 5 bases; nucleotides outside the gene matches: 14. This CDR3 has 15 amino acids. The CDR3 spells CSVRRPGGPLDTQYF. In nucleotides, the CDR3 is TGCAGTGTCCGAAGGCCGGGGGGGCCATTAGATACGCAGTATTTT.

This clonotype was recorded a few times. This sequence joins TRBV5-1 and TRBJ2-3; TRBD2 agrees at 12 bases. The trim removed 0 bases at V and 0 bases at J, leaving 5 bases unmatched. This CDR3 has 18 residues. Germline V lookup: CDR1 SGHRS, CDR2 YFSETQ. The CDR3 reads CASSLGLAGATSTDTQYF. The DNA for the CDR3 is TGCGCCAGCAGCTTGGGACTAGCGGGGGCAACAAGCACAGATACGCAGTATTTT.

As concerns this clonotype: One end of the junction is discordant with germline, which a read error may explain. The chain uses TRBV20-1 and TRBJ2-3, with 10 positions matching TRBD2. CDR1 DFQATT and CDR2 SNEGSKA come from the germline V gene (reference sequence). The CDR3 runs to 17 residues. The CDR3 DNA is TGCTGTGCTAGAACCACTAGCGGGATCTCTAGCACAGATACGCAGTATTTT. Residues: CCARTTSGISSTDTQYF.

In this sample, this clonotype turned up a few times. The V and J genes are TRBV29-1 and TRBJ1-2, with TRBD1 matching over 8 bases. Germline V gives CDR1 SQVTM, CDR2 ANQGSEA. With V trimmed by 0 bases and J by 5 bases, 5 bases remained unmatched. The CDR3 totals 14 residues. CDR3 nucleotides: TGCAGCGTTGAAGATCGCCAGGGGGCATATGGCTACACCTTC. This codes for CSVEDRQGAYGYTF.

This clonotype appeared a few times. This chain connects TRBV15 to TRBJ1-3; 7 bases agree with TRBD1. The CDR3 runs 17 residues. Trimming at V came to 0 bases and at J to 0 bases, leaving 5 bases not matched to a gene. Germline CDR1 is LNHNV and CDR2 is YYDKDF (reference sequence). CDR3 amino acids: CATSRDSGQRSGNTIYF. The CDR3 region has the DNA TGTGCCACCAGCAGAGATTCGGGACAGCGCTCTGGAAACACCATATATTTT.

In this sample, this clonotype turned up a few times. The CDR3 DNA reads TGCAGCGTTGAACCTGAATGGGAAGAGACCCAGTACTTC. Translation: CSVEPEWEETQYF. The genes are TRBV29-1 and TRBJ2-5; D gene ambiguous. This CDR3 comprises 13 residues. With 2 bases removed from V and 3 bases from J, the gap between germline ends came to 10 bases. Germline CDR1 reads SQVTM; CDR2 reads ANQGSEA.

This clonotype was seen many times. The genes are TRBV12-3 or TRBV12-4 and TRBJ1-5; the D is unclear. CDR3 size: 13 residues. The germline V and J ends were trimmed by 3 bases and 1 base, with 4 bases remaining between them. The CDR3, as DNA: TGTGCCAGCAGTTTGAGGAGCAATCAGCCCCAGCATTTT. This translates into CASSLRSNQPQHF.

This clonotype appeared a few times. The chain uses TRBV7-9 and TRBJ2-7, with D perhaps matching TRBD2 (5 bases). CDR1 SEHNR and CDR2 FQNEAQ come from the germline V gene (reference sequence). CDR3 length: 13 amino acids. Deletions cut 5 bases from V and 6 bases from J, with 14 bases between. This CDR3 is CASSIGDSAEQYF. The CDR3 DNA is TGTGCCAGCAGCATCGGGGATTCGGCCGAGCAGTACTTC.